The clone carrying this T cell receptor beta chain is a singleton in its sample. Per the germline V gene, CDR1 is LGHNA and CDR2 is YSLEER. V dropped 4 bases and J dropped 3; count of bases not matched to a gene: 8. This CDR3 has 16 amino acids. This sample was taken from a study of blood T cells in healthy people across ages. Primers used in a second PCR of roughly 6 to 11 cycles were a sample-barcoded 5' primer and a J-beta primer mix. TCRdb re-derived calls from the 5' RACE reads in MiXCR, one entry per CDR3 protein. The table has about 970,000 distinct CDR3 sequences, around 54% seen once. The receptor comes from an older woman in good health. Sequencing input: blood. The gene calls are TRBV4-3 and TRBJ2-3, with 9 bases matching TRBD1. The CDR3 reads CASSPRQGVRTDTQYF. The CDR3 DNA reads as TGCGCCAGCAGCCCTCGACAGGGGGTAAGGACAGATACGCAGTATTTT.